A single sample gave rise to the 9 T cell receptor beta chains below, sequenced in a study of blood T cell repertoires in COVID-19. Measured with immunoSEQ multiplex PCR; TCRdb has only the in-frame clones, and not every one. The data hold about 150,000 clones, with 75% to 85% observed a single time. The sample was peripheral blood. These receptors originate from a man in his sixties with acute or convalescent COVID-19.

The chain employs TRBV7-9 and TRBJ2-7; 7 nucleotides match TRBD1. This CDR3 spans 15 amino acids. Germline V CDR1 and CDR2: SEHNR, FQNEAQ (reference sequence). Trimming removed 4 bases from V and 0 bases from J; junction bases left unmatched: 6. The CDR3 reads CASSYGDSRSYEQYF. The CDR3 DNA reads TGTGCCAGCAGCTACGGGGACAGTCGCTCCTACGAGCAGTACTTC.

The chain is built from TRBV5-1 and TRBJ1-5, with D hard to call. The CDR3 covers 15 residues. V was cut by 0 bases and J by 0 bases, with 7 bases left in between. From germline, CDR1 is SGHRS and CDR2 YFSETQ. DNA for the CDR3: TGCGCCAGCAGCTTGGCAGGTTATAGCAATCAGCCCCAGCATTTT. Translation: CASSLAGYSNQPQHF.

This clone was recorded a few times. The genes are TRBV18 and TRBJ1-2; a possible D gene is TRBD1 (5 bases). CDR3 size: 17 residues. Germline V gene sequence: CDR1 KGHSH, CDR2 LQKENI. Trimming removed 6 bases at V and 8 bases at J, with 28 bases between. The CDR3 loop reads CASSPGGGSHYDGGYTF. In nucleotides, the CDR3 is TGTGCCAGCTCCCCGGGGGGAGGCAGTCACTATGACGGCGGCTACACCTTC.

The CDR3 DNA reads TGTGCCACCAGTGATTCCCAGGGCTCGCAGCGGGATCGAAGCACAGATACGCAGTATTTT. Its protein is CATSDSQGSQRDRSTDTQYF. J is TRBJ2-3 and V is TRBV24-1, with TRBD2 identical over 7 bases. This CDR3 has 20 amino acids. The V gene's germline CDR1 is KGHDR and CDR2 SFDVKD. With 2 bases clipped from V and 0 bases from J, the junction kept 16 bases outside the gene matches.

V and J are TRBV5-1 and TRBJ2-1; 10 nucleotides match TRBD2. This CDR3 has 17 amino acids. With 4 bases clipped from V and 8 bases from J, the junction kept 15 bases outside the gene matches. Germline V CDR1 and CDR2: SGHRS, YFSETQ. The CDR3 loop is CASSPGRLAGDGYEQFF. The CDR3 region has the DNA TGCGCCAGCAGCCCGGGCCGGCTAGCGGGAGATGGGTATGAGCAGTTCTTC.

The rearrangement joins TRBV10-3 to TRBJ2-7, with TRBD2 as a possible D gene (6 bases). The CDR3 consists of 14 residues. With 6 bases removed from V and 2 bases from J, the gap between germline ends came to 14 bases. Germline V CDR1 and CDR2: ENHRY, SYGVKD. DNA of the CDR3: TGTGCCATCAGGGAAGGAGGGCGAACCTACGAGCAGTACTTC. Encoded protein: CAIREGGRTYEQYF.

The chain is built from TRBV4-1 and TRBJ1-5; TRBD1 is a possible D gene (5 bases). The V and J ends lost 3 bases and 2 bases respectively, with 14 bases between them. There are 16 residues in the CDR3. Germline V gives CDR1 MGHRA, CDR2 YSYEKL. The CDR3 loop is CASSQDGGLGNQPQHF. The CDR3 DNA reads TGCGCCAGCAGCCAGGACGGGGGTCTTGGCAATCAGCCCCAGCATTTT.

This rearrangement joins TRBV18 to TRBJ1-1, with D possibly being TRBD1 (5 bases). The V gene lost 3 bases and the J gene lost 6 bases, with 8 bases spanning the gap. Per the germline V gene, CDR1 is KGHSH and CDR2 is LQKENI. CDR3 length: 12 residues. CDR3 loop: CASSPLQAEAFF. The CDR3, as DNA: TGTGCCAGCTCACCCTTACAGGCTGAAGCTTTCTTT.

This clone occurred once. The chain combines TRBV27 with TRBJ1-5, with a weak D call TRBD1 (6 bases). The CDR3 has 15 residues. Looked up from germline, CDR1 is MNHEY and CDR2 is SMNVEV (reference sequence). V was clipped by 6 bases and J by 0 bases, with 12 bases between them. The CDR3 protein is CASRQGSYSNQPQHF. In DNA, the CDR3 is TGTGCCAGCAGACAGGGAAGCTATAGCAATCAGCCCCAGCATTTT.